The 30 T cell receptor beta chains in this list originate from one sample, sequenced in a study of shared clonotypes between healthy human individuals. The protocol was immunoSEQ multiplex PCR, while the TCRdb copy is restricted to in-frame clones and leaves out a portion. The sample shows 2,500,000 or so clones, under 95% of them seen only once. The sequencing sample was made of naive CD4+ T cells from PBMCs. The subset denotes: CD45RA+ positively selected. The receptors were sampled from a young man in good health. Some clones in this sample may be carry-over from other donors' samples.

The V and J genes are TRBV19 and TRBJ2-2; the D gene could be TRBD1 or TRBD2 (5 bases each). V lost 7 bases, J lost 6 bases, and 15 bases lay in between. Germline V gene sequence: CDR1 LNHDA, CDR2 SQIVND (reference sequence). This CDR3 has 14 amino acids. The DNA for the CDR3 is TGTGCCAGTAAACCCGGGACCCTCCCCGGGGAGCTGTTTTTT. Amino acids: CASKPGTLPGELFF.

This clone was counted once. This chain links TRBV28 with TRBJ2-3; TRBD2 agrees at 10 bases. The V and J ends lost 7 bases and 6 bases, in that order; junction bases with no gene match: 10. The CDR3 totals 15 residues. Germline CDR1 and CDR2: MDHEN and SYDVKM. CDR3 bases: TGTGCCAGCACCCTAGCGGGAGCCTCCAGGGATACGCAGTATTTT. It codes for CASTLAGASRDTQYF.

This clone was recorded once. The chain couples TRBV4-3 to TRBJ2-4, with 8 bases matching TRBD1. This CDR3 has 15 residues. Germline values: CDR1 LGHNA, CDR2 YSLEER. Trimming at V came to 4 bases and at J to 6 bases, leaving 8 bases not matched to a gene. CDR3 sequence reads: CASSRNTDRGNIQYF. CDR3 DNA sequence: TGCGCCAGCAGCCGGAATACTGACAGGGGAAACATTCAGTACTTC.

This rearrangement joins TRBV5-4 to TRBJ2-1; 12 bases match TRBD2. Trimming cost V 3 bases and J 15 bases; bases outside gene matches: 7. Germline loops: CDR1 SGHNT, CDR2 YYREEE (reference sequence). This CDR3 has 13 amino acids. The CDR3 DNA follows: TGTGCCAGCAGCTCTGACCCGACTAGCGGGAGGTTCTTC. Its translation: CASSSDPTSGRFF.

This clone appeared a single time. The rearrangement joins TRBV19 to TRBJ1-5; no firm D call. CDR1 is LNHDA, CDR2 SQIVND, per germline (reference sequence). The CDR3 sequence is 15 residues long. V gave up 3 bases and J gave up 2 bases, with 11 bases separating them. CDR3 coding DNA: TGTGCCAGTAGTATGCGCCAGATGGGCAATCAGCCCCAGCATTTT. As protein: CASSMRQMGNQPQHF.

The chain employs TRBV6-1 and TRBJ2-1, with D perhaps being TRBD1 or TRBD2 (5 bases each). V lost 5 bases to trimming and J lost 13 bases, with 18 bases between them. The CDR3 covers 13 residues. Germline V lookup: CDR1 MNHNS, CDR2 SASEGT. The CDR3 region is CASSITGTGGQFF. DNA of the CDR3: TGTGCCAGCAGTATAACAGGAACAGGAGGTCAGTTCTTC.

This sequence joins TRBV4-1 and TRBJ2-7; TRBD2 matches at 7 bases. Germline trimming cut 4 bases from V and 3 bases from J; bases unmatched to any gene: 18. CDR3 length: 18 amino acids. Germline lookup yields CDR1 MGHRA and CDR2 YSYEKL. The CDR3 region is CASSPGQSRLAEIYEQYF. CDR3 nucleotide sequence: TGCGCCAGCAGCCCGGGGCAGTCTCGGCTAGCGGAGATCTACGAGCAGTACTTC.

The V call is TRBV27, the J call TRBJ2-1; unclear D gene. The CDR3 is 15 residues long. Looked up from germline, CDR1 is MNHEY and CDR2 is SMNVEV (reference sequence). V lost 1 base, J lost 10 bases, and 17 bases lay in between. Here the CDR3 reads CASSLFPLGSGEQFF. The DNA of the CDR3 is TGTGCCAGCAGTTTATTCCCGCTGGGGTCAGGAGAGCAGTTCTTC.

The chain joins TRBV5-4 to TRBJ2-2; 7 nucleotides agree with TRBD1. CDR3 length: 15 residues. V shed 1 base, J shed 3 bases, and the junction held 3 bases outside the gene matches. Per the germline V gene, CDR1 is SGHNT and CDR2 is YYREEE (reference sequence). CDR3 amino acids: CASSLLQGDTGELFF. The CDR3 DNA reads as TGTGCCAGCAGCTTGCTGCAGGGGGACACCGGGGAGCTGTTTTTT.

The chain links TRBV28 to TRBJ1-1, with TRBD1 matching 9 bases. Trimming took 5 bases from V and 8 from J; bases not matched to a gene: 3. The CDR3 is 12 residues long. Germline CDR1 MDHEN, CDR2 SYDVKM. The CDR3 nucleotides are TGTGCCAGCAGTCCAGGGACAGGGGAAGCTTTCTTT. Protein: CASSPGTGEAFF.

The gene calls are TRBV7-2 and TRBJ1-2; no clear D gene. The germline V and J ends were trimmed by 5 bases and 0 bases, with 7 bases remaining between them. CDR3 length: 13 amino acids. CDR1 is SGHTA and CDR2 is FQGNSA in the germline V gene. Here the CDR3 DNA reads TGTGCCAGCAGCCCGCAGCCTAACTATGGCTACACCTTC. This encodes CASSPQPNYGYTF.

The chain is built from TRBV4-2 and TRBJ2-1; a weak D match, TRBD2 (6 bases). CDR1 is LGHNA, CDR2 YNFKEQ, per germline. The germline V and J ends were trimmed by 0 bases and 5 bases, with 14 bases remaining between them. CDR3 length equals 16 residues. For the CDR3, the DNA is TGTGCCAGCAGCCAAGATGCTTACGGGAGAAACAATGAGCAGTTCTTC. This codes for CASSQDAYGRNNEQFF.

CDR3: CASSDSGETQYF. CDR3 DNA: TGTGCCAGCAGTGATAGTGGGGAGACCCAGTACTTC. The rearrangement joins TRBV28 to TRBJ2-5; no definite D call. Germline V gives CDR1 MDHEN, CDR2 SYDVKM. CDR3 length equals 12 residues. The V end was cut by 5 bases, the J end by 5 bases, with 9 bases between. The full variable domain, with the rest looked up from reference TRBV28 and TRBJ2-5, is DVKVTQSSRYLVKRTGEKVFLECVQDMDHENMFWYRQDPGLGLRLIYFSYDVKMKEKGDIPEGYSVSREKKERFSLILESASTNQTSMYLCASSDSGETQYFGPGTRLLVL.

CDR3 DNA: TGCGCCAGCAGCTTGGCCGTTGACAGGGGGGCCAAGTTAGAGACCCAGTACTTC. Translated: CASSLAVDRGAKLETQYF. The chain has TRBV5-1 and TRBJ2-5; 9 nucleotides agree with TRBD1. The length of the CDR3 is 18 residues. Germline assignment: CDR1 SGHRS and CDR2 YFSETQ. The ends lost 0 bases at V and 4 bases at J; junction bases unmatched: 13.

This rearrangement joins TRBV7-8 to TRBJ2-3; D gene unclear. V gave up 5 bases and J gave up 2 bases, with 5 bases separating them. The V gene's germline CDR1 is SGHVS and CDR2 FQNEAQ. This CDR3 has 12 amino acids. Here the CDR3 reads CASSHNTDTQYF. CDR3 bases: TGTGCCAGCAGCCACAACACAGATACGCAGTATTTT. The complete variable domain, with remaining parts taken from reference TRBV7-8 and TRBJ2-3, reads GAGVSQSPRYKVAKRGQDVALRCDPISGHVSLFWYQQALGQGPEFLTYFQNEAQLDKSGLPSDRFFAERPEGSVSTLKIQRTQQEDSAVYLCASSHNTDTQYFGPGTRLTVL.

This clone was observed once. V usage is TRBV7-2 and J usage is TRBJ1-2; possibly TRBD1 for D (5 bases). The CDR3 runs to 13 residues. Per the germline V gene, CDR1 is SGHTA and CDR2 is FQGNSA. Trimming left V 2 bases short and J 7 bases short, with 11 bases between. The CDR3 DNA follows: TGTGCCAGCAGCTTACTCAGGGTGGGTGGCTACACCTTC. It is translated as CASSLLRVGGYTF.

This clone has a handful of counts. The chain couples TRBV6-6 to TRBJ1-2, with D tentatively TRBD1 (5 bases). Trimming left V 2 bases short and J 7 bases short, with 11 bases between. Germline values: CDR1 MNHNY, CDR2 SVGAGI (reference sequence). This CDR3 has 13 amino acids. The chain's CDR3 is CASSYAGHVGYTF. CDR3 bases: TGTGCCAGCAGTTACGCGGGGCACGTTGGCTACACCTTC.

CDR3 amino acids: CASSPYSANTGELFF. In DNA form, the CDR3 reads TGTGCCAGCAGCCCCTACAGCGCGAACACCGGGGAGCTGTTTTTT. The V and J genes are TRBV7-3 and TRBJ2-2; D gene ambiguous. CDR3 length: 15 residues. V was shortened by 5 bases and J by 0 bases, with 10 bases between the two germline ends. Germline lookup yields CDR1 SGHTA and CDR2 FQGTGA.

Concerning this clone: Other nucleotide sequences from this sample produce the same CDR3. The chain links TRBV5-1 to TRBJ2-7; D is perhaps TRBD2 (5 bases). This CDR3 spans 13 amino acids. V was cut by 2 bases and J by 2 bases, with 8 bases left in between. In germline, CDR1 is SGHRS, CDR2 YFSETQ. The CDR3 reads CASSLEGTYEQYF. The CDR3 DNA sequence: TGCGCCAGCAGCTTAGAGGGCACCTACGAGCAGTACTTC.

The V and J genes are TRBV5-4 and TRBJ2-5; D may be TRBD1 (6 bases). This CDR3 is 12 amino acids long. V lost 4 bases and J 9 bases, leaving 13 bases between the germline ends. CDR1 and CDR2 from the germline V gene are SGHNT and YYREEE (reference sequence). Here the CDR3 reads CASSQQGWSQYF. The CDR3 nucleotides read TGTGCCAGCAGCCAACAGGGTTGGTCCCAGTACTTC.

V and J are TRBV5-4 and TRBJ2-7; 7 bases map to TRBD1. Germline V lookup: CDR1 SGHNT, CDR2 YYREEE (reference sequence). This CDR3 is 14 amino acids long. V gave up 4 bases and J gave up 2 bases; unmatched junction bases: 6. The CDR3 reads CASSEGQQTYEQYF. The CDR3 region has the DNA TGTGCCAGCAGCGAGGGACAGCAGACCTACGAGCAGTACTTC.

The genes are TRBV5-4 and TRBJ2-5; TRBD2 might be the D (6 bases). The ends were cut back, 4 bases at V and 2 bases at J, with 12 bases in the middle. The CDR3 is made up of 14 amino acids. CDR1 is SGHNT, CDR2 YYREEE, per germline (reference sequence). CDR3 bases: TGTGCCAGCAGCCCGGGCGGGGAACAAGAGACCCAGTACTTC. This encodes CASSPGGEQETQYF.

The rearrangement joins TRBV20-1 to TRBJ2-7, with no clear D. The V and J ends lost 3 bases and 6 bases respectively, with 9 bases between them. The CDR3 runs 11 residues. Germline CDR1 and CDR2: DFQATT and SNEGSKA (reference sequence). The chain's CDR3 is CSASPAGEQYF. The CDR3 region has the DNA TGCAGTGCTAGCCCGGCAGGCGAGCAGTACTTC.

The rearrangement joins TRBV7-9 to TRBJ2-7; weak D call: TRBD1 (5 bases). The CDR3 totals 13 residues. The germline V gene has CDR1 SEHNR and CDR2 FQNEAQ (reference sequence). Trimming removed 2 bases from V and 6 bases from J, with 11 bases in between. CDR3 sequence reads: CASSLSGSGEQYF. The CDR3 DNA is TGTGCCAGCAGCTTATCAGGGTCGGGCGAGCAGTACTTC.

This chain connects TRBV4-3 to TRBJ1-3; 7 positions match TRBD1. The germline CDR1 and CDR2 sequences are LGHNA and YSLEER. The CDR3 runs to 17 residues. Trimming removed 4 bases from V and 4 bases from J; junction bases left unmatched: 13. This CDR3 is CASSRGTDPPNGNTIYF. The CDR3 nucleotides read TGCGCCAGCAGCCGGGGGACAGACCCTCCCAACGGAAACACCATATATTTT.

V is TRBV6-5 and J is TRBJ1-1; D possibly corresponds to TRBD1 (6 bases). Trimming left V 6 bases short and J 3 bases short, with 14 bases between. The CDR3 runs 14 residues. The V gene's germline CDR1 is MNHEY and CDR2 SVGAGI. The CDR3 spells CASRSQGRDTEAFF. CDR3 DNA sequence: TGTGCCAGCAGATCACAGGGAAGGGACACTGAAGCTTTCTTT.

Points on this clone: One end of the junction does not line up with germline, which may come from a read error. The V and J genes are TRBV14 and TRBJ1-3; 8 bases align to TRBD1. The CDR3 consists of 15 residues. From germline, CDR1 is SGHDN and CDR2 FVKESK. The CDR3 here is CASSRGGTGIFSSFF. CDR3 sequence (DNA): TGTGCCAGCAGCCGGGGCGGGACAGGAATTTTTTCTTCTTTTTTT.

Turning to this clone: Other DNA sequences in the same sample also yield this CDR3. The chain is built from TRBV7-8 and TRBJ1-5, with D hard to call. The germline V gene encodes CDR1 SGHVS and CDR2 FQNEAQ. This CDR3 comprises 13 residues. V gave up 1 base and J gave up 5 bases, with 6 bases separating them. In nucleotides, the CDR3 is TGTGCCAGCAGCTTAGTAGCGGATCAGCCCCAGCATTTT. It codes for CASSLVADQPQHF.

A single count supports this clone. V and J are TRBV5-8 and TRBJ1-4, with TRBD1 identical over 9 bases. V gave up 0 bases and J gave up 11 bases; unmatched junction bases: 5. CDR1 SGHTS and CDR2 YDEGEE come from the germline V gene. The CDR3 covers 14 residues. This CDR3 is CASSLGDRAGKLFF. In DNA form, the CDR3 reads TGTGCCAGCAGCTTGGGGGACAGGGCGGGGAAACTGTTTTTT.

This clone was seen a few times. The V and J genes are TRBV7-9 and TRBJ1-5; no firm D call. The CDR3 loop spans 13 amino acids. The germline V gene has CDR1 SEHNR and CDR2 FQNEAQ (reference sequence). Trimming stripped 2 bases from V and 5 bases from J, with 7 bases between. The CDR3, as DNA: TGTGCCAGCAGCTTATCTTGGGATCAGCCCCAGCATTTT. This sequence encodes CASSLSWDQPQHF.